This TCR beta chain originates from a study of cytomegalovirus exposure and HLA in healthy donors. Regarding the study as a whole: Cytomegalovirus-associated status was assigned to about 170 TCR beta chains. Three chains tied to CMV proved CMV antigen-specific in vitro.

Comments on this clone: Its specificity is not known.

Germline V lookup: CDR1 SGHNT, CDR2 YYREEE (reference sequence). CDR3 length: 17 residues. V lost 4 bases and J lost 0; bases outside the gene matches: 10. Profiled with immunoSEQ multiplex PCR; TCRdb holds only in-frame clones, not every one. The sample has about 140,000 clones; roughly 86% are singletons. The rearrangement uses TRBV5-4 and TRBJ1-2; 9 nucleotides match TRBD1. This sequence was found in a woman between 25 and 40 years old in good health and CMV-seronegative. Sequencing was performed on PBMCs. CDR3 nucleotides: TGTGCCAGCAGCCGGGATCCGGGACAGGGACCTAACTATGGCTACACCTTC. This translates into CASSRDPGQGPNYGYTF.